This T cell receptor beta chain was retrieved from a study of cytomegalovirus exposure and HLA in healthy donors. Study results and caveats: In vitro experiments confirmed that three CMV-associated chains were specific for CMV antigens. As was reported, the HLA-A and HLA-B alleles of most subjects were accurately predicted from TCR beta sequences.

Germline loops: CDR1 MNHNS, CDR2 SASEGT. The CDR3 contains 14 residues. With V trimmed by 6 bases and J by 8 bases, 5 bases remained unmatched. Healthy people donating bone marrow made up the donors. Nominal health characterized the donors when sampled, though unrecorded immune exposures were likely. This clone has just one count. The antigen remains undetermined. The PCR was carried out with 60 Vbeta primers and 13 Jbeta primers. Generated by immunoSEQ multiplex PCR, the TCRdb table keeps only in-frame clones and is missing some. The table records fewer than 200,000 clones, more than 75% of them present only once.

This chain links TRBV6-1 with TRBJ2-1; TRBD1 agrees at 12 bases. The sequencing input was PBMCs. This receptor was taken from a girl aged 2 to 9 in good health and CMV-seropositive. In DNA form, the CDR3 reads TGTGCCAGCAGCTTGGGACAGGGGGCTGATGAGCAGTTCTTC. This codes for CASSLGQGADEQFF.